This is a list of T cell receptor beta chains from one sample in a study of blood T cells in healthy people across ages. TCRdb fed the 5' RACE reads into MiXCR, producing one record per CDR3 protein. This table has some 750,000 distinct CDR3 sequences, about 24% appearing once. Material: blood. The receptors were gathered from a man in his 70s in good health. The CDR3 runs from the conserved cysteine through the conserved F or W. The D gene is left open where the match is weak. Clone size is given for some rows only: seen once, a few or many times, or a class if the clone is expanded.

V gene	clone size	J gene	D gene	CDR3 protein	CDR3 DNA
TRBV2	-	TRBJ1-1	-	CASSPPASKAFF	TGTGCCAGCAGCCCCCCCGCTTCGAAAGCTTTCTTT
TRBV29-1	few	TRBJ2-5	TRBD2	CSVLGRDQETQYF	TGCAGCGTGTTAGGGAGGGATCAAGAGACCCAGTACTTC
TRBV10-3	-	TRBJ2-3	-	CACGGGPEMSDTQYF	TGTGCCTGCGGAGGAGGACCAGAAATGAGCGATACGCAGTATTTT
TRBV20-1	few	TRBJ2-3	-	CSARVPTGTNTQYF	TGCAGTGCTAGAGTTCCGACTGGCACAAATACGCAGTATTTT
TRBV24-1	-	TRBJ2-5	-	CATSDFSRGETQYF	TGTGCCACCAGTGATTTCTCCCGGGGGGAGACCCAGTACTTC
TRBV4-3	few	TRBJ2-2	-	CASSQAYGSLTGELFF	TGCGCCAGCAGCCAAGCGTACGGGAGTCTAACCGGGGAGCTGTTTTTT
TRBV5-1	-	TRBJ2-1	-	CASSSPWRGGYNEQFF	TGCGCCAGCAGCTCCCCTTGGCGGGGAGGCTACAATGAGCAGTTCTTC
TRBV10-3	few	TRBJ1-2	-	CAISELGSDGYTF	TGTGCCATCAGTGAGTTGGGGAGCGATGGCTACACCTTC
TRBV12-3/TRBV12-4	-	TRBJ1-6	-	CASSLFAPGPYSPLHF	TGTGCCAGCAGTTTATTCGCTCCAGGGCCCTATTCACCCCTCCACTTT
TRBV4-3	few	TRBJ2-2	-	CASSQESGINTGELFF	TGCGCCAGCAGCCAAGAATCGGGAATAAACACCGGGGAGCTGTTTTTT
TRBV20-1	few	TRBJ2-7	TRBD1	CSARPHRGPWYEQYF	TGCAGTGCTAGACCCCACAGGGGGCCCTGGTACGAGCAGTACTTC
TRBV12-3/TRBV12-4	-	TRBJ1-2	TRBD1	CASSRTGGNGYTF	TGTGCCAGCAGCCGGACAGGGGGTAATGGCTACACCTTC
TRBV14	-	TRBJ1-1	-	CASSAGTEAFF	TGTGCCAGCAGCGCGGGGACTGAAGCTTTCTTT
TRBV18	few	TRBJ1-1	-	CASSESIDIFLNTEAFF	TGTGCCAGCTCAGAATCTATTGACATTTTCTTGAACACTGAAGCTTTCTTT
TRBV5-1	-	TRBJ2-5	-	CASSLDAGQTQETQYF	TGCGCCAGCAGCTTGGATGCAGGGCAAACTCAAGAGACCCAGTACTTC
TRBV28	-	TRBJ2-5	-	CASFYRGQETQYF	TGTGCCAGCTTTTACCGGGGGCAGGAGACCCAGTACTTC
TRBV12-5	few	TRBJ2-3	TRBD2	CASGLVAGTSGEQRWTQYF	TGTGCTAGTGGTTTGGTAGCGGGGACTAGCGGGGAGCAACGCTGGACGCAGTATTTT
TRBV25-1	-	TRBJ2-1	TRBD2	CASSESGRLAEGNEQFF	TGTGCCAGCAGTGAATCAGGTAGACTAGCGGAGGGGAATGAGCAGTTCTTC
TRBV6-1	-	TRBJ2-3	-	CASQDTSTDTQYF	TGTGCCAGTCAGGACACCTCCACAGATACGCAGTATTTT
TRBV7-2	few	TRBJ2-3	-	CASRNRGGRGSDTQYF	TGTGCCAGCAGAAACCGCGGCGGACGAGGATCCGATACGCAGTATTTT
TRBV12-3/TRBV12-4	few	TRBJ2-3	TRBD2	CASSESRGLFLTDTQYF	TGTGCCAGCAGCGAGTCCCGGGGACTATTCCTCACAGATACGCAGTATTTT
TRBV7-2	-	TRBJ2-5	-	CASSATTGKQETQYF	TGTGCCAGCAGCGCTACAACAGGGAAACAAGAGACCCAGTACTTC
TRBV20-1	-	TRBJ1-2	-	CSALTPRYGYTF	TGCAGTGCTTTAACACCTCGCTATGGCTACACCTTC
TRBV10-3	-	TRBJ2-3	-	CAISESGLSSTDTQYF	TGTGCCATCAGTGAGTCGGGCCTTTCTAGCACAGATACGCAGTATTTT
TRBV12-3/TRBV12-4	-	TRBJ2-1	-	CASGHPERFF	TGTGCCAGCGGTCACCCTGAGCGGTTCTTC
TRBV7-6	-	TRBJ2-1	-	CASSLQEDFEQFF	TGTGCCAGCAGCCTCCAGGAGGATTTTGAGCAGTTCTTC
TRBV24-1	-	TRBJ2-1	TRBD2	CATSDSSGNEQFF	TGTGCCACCAGTGATTCTAGCGGAAATGAGCAGTTCTTC
TRBV12-3/TRBV12-4	-	TRBJ2-3	TRBD2	CASSFRLAGDTQYF	TGTGCCAGCAGTTTTCGACTAGCGGGAGATACGCAGTATTTT
TRBV12-3/TRBV12-4	few	TRBJ1-1	TRBD1	CASSSFSTGEAFF	TGTGCCAGCAGTTCCTTTTCGACAGGGGAAGCTTTCTTT
TRBV28	-	TRBJ2-7	TRBD1	CASSLYRTGSSHEQYF	TGTGCCAGCAGTTTATACCGGACAGGCTCATCCCACGAGCAGTACTTC
TRBV6-5	-	TRBJ1-2	-	CASRPGPLYGYTF	TGTGCCAGCAGACCCGGGCCCCTCTATGGCTACACCTTC
TRBV15	-	TRBJ2-3	TRBD1	CATSKGQGVSPTQYF	TGTGCCACCAGCAAGGGGCAGGGGGTTTCTCCTACGCAGTATTTT
TRBV7-2	-	TRBJ2-1	TRBD2	CASSLASGAFNEQFF	TGTGCCAGCAGCTTGGCTAGCGGGGCCTTCAATGAGCAGTTCTTC